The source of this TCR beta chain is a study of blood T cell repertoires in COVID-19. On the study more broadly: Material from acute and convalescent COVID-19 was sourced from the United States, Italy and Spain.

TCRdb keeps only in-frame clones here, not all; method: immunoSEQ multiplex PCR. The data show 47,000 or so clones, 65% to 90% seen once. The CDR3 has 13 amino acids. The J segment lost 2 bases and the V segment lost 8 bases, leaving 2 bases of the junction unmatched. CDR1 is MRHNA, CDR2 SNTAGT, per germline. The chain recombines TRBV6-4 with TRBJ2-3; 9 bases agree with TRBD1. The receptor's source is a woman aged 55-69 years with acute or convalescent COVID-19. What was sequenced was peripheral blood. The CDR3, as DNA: TGTGCCAGCGGGACAGGGCACACAGATACGCAGTATTTT. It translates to CASGTGHTDTQYF.